These T cell receptor beta chains were read from a single sample in a study of shared clonotypes between healthy human individuals. The table came from immunoSEQ multiplex PCR; TCRdb's copy has only in-frame clones and leaves some out. The top ten clones hold around 0.4% of a sample with around 2.5 million clones, roughly 93% of them seen once. The sequenced sample consisted of naive CD4+ T cells from PBMCs. The receptors originated from a man aged 18-30 years in good health. Some clones in this sample may be carry-over from other donors' samples. The CDR3 runs from the conserved cysteine through the conserved F or W. Each record gives: clone size, J gene, V gene, D gene, CDR3 DNA, CDR3 protein. The D gene is left open where the match is weak. Some rows mark clone size as missing; the rest say once, few, many or name a class of expanded clone.

-,TRBJ2-1,TRBV10-2,TRBD1,TGCGCCAGCAGAGGGACAGGGGAATGGAATGAGCAGTTCTTC,CASRGTGEWNEQFF
-,TRBJ2-2,TRBV5-4,-,TGTGCCAGCAGCTTGGCCCCGCGGGTCACAAACACCGGGGAGCTGTTTTTT,CASSLAPRVTNTGELFF
once,TRBJ2-6,TRBV5-1,TRBD1,TGCGCCAGCAGCGTGGGGGACAGGGGCAGGGCCAACGTCCTGACTTTC,CASSVGDRGRANVLTF
-,TRBJ2-7,TRBV19,TRBD1,TGTGCCAGTAGTCGCGGACAGGGGCTAACATACGAGCAGTACTTC,CASSRGQGLTYEQYF
-,TRBJ1-2,TRBV28,-,TGTGCCAGCATAGGTCGCCCCTATGGCTACACCTTC,CASIGRPYGYTF
-,TRBJ1-1,TRBV14,-,TGTGCCAGCAGCCAGGGCCAACACACTGAAGCTTTCTTT,CASSQGQHTEAFF
-,TRBJ1-4,TRBV19,TRBD1,TGTGCCAGTAGTAACACAGGGGCAACTAATGAAAAACTGTTTTTT,CASSNTGATNEKLFF
-,TRBJ1-3,TRBV5-5,-,TGTGCCAGCAGCTTACTTTTGGAAGGAAACACCATATATTTT,CASSLLLEGNTIYF
-,TRBJ2-1,TRBV28,TRBD2,TGTGCCAGCAGTTTCTTGCGGGAGGCTAGTGAGCAGTTCTTC,CASSFLREASEQFF
-,TRBJ2-7,TRBV5-1,-,TGCGCCAGCAGCTTCAGGGACGAGCAGTACTTC,CASSFRDEQYF
once,TRBJ2-1,TRBV9,TRBD2,TGTGCCAGCAGCGTACTAGCGGGGGCTACACAGTTCTTC,CASSVLAGATQFF
-,TRBJ2-2,TRBV7-2,-,TGTGCCAGCAGCTTACTGGGGGCGAGCACCGGGGAGCTGTTTTTT,CASSLLGASTGELFF
-,TRBJ2-5,TRBV2,TRBD2,TGTGCCAGCAGTCTAGCGGGAGGGGGGGAGACCCAGTACTTC,CASSLAGGGETQYF
once,TRBJ1-2,TRBV5-1,-,TGCGCCAGCAGCTTGGGACCAGGAACGGACTATGGCTACACCTTC,CASSLGPGTDYGYTF
once,TRBJ1-5,TRBV9,-,TGTGCCAGCAGCCCCGGGGAGGGGCAGGTTCAGCCCCAGCATTTT,CASSPGEGQVQPQHF
-,TRBJ2-3,TRBV7-2,TRBD1,TGTGCCAGCAGCTTAGTTGGGACAGGGAGCACAGATACGCAGTATTTT,CASSLVGTGSTDTQYF
-,TRBJ2-1,TRBV11-3,-,TGTGCCAGCAGCTTAGATCGGGGTGAGCAGTTCTTC,CASSLDRGEQFF
-,TRBJ2-5,TRBV19,-,TGTGCCAGTAGTTCACCGGGACACGGGGCCGGTGAGACCCAGTACTTC,CASSSPGHGAGETQYF
-,TRBJ1-1,TRBV5-1,TRBD1,TGCGCCAGCAGCTTTTACGGGACAGCCATGAACACTGAAGCTTTCTTT,CASSFYGTAMNTEAFF
-,TRBJ1-2,TRBV5-4,TRBD1,TGTGCCAGCAGCCAGCCTGGACAGGGGGCAGGCTATGGCTACACCTTC,CASSQPGQGAGYGYTF
-,TRBJ2-1,TRBV5-4,-,TGTGCCAGCAGCCCGCGACTCACCAATGAGCAGTTCTTC,CASSPRLTNEQFF
-,TRBJ1-1,TRBV18,-,TGTGCCAGCTCATACGACAGGCAGAACACTGAAGCTTTCTTT,CASSYDRQNTEAFF
-,TRBJ2-7,TRBV6-6,-,TGTGCCAGCACTCGGGAGTGGTTCTACGAGCAGTACTTC,CASTREWFYEQYF
-,TRBJ1-5,TRBV28,TRBD1,TGTGCCAGCAGTTTTTCAGACAGGGGTTACAACCCCCAGCATTTT,CASSFSDRGYNPQHF
-,TRBJ2-2,TRBV9,-,TGTGCCAGCAGAAGTGGACCCCCGGGCCCCGGGGAGCTGTTTTTT,CASRSGPPGPGELFF
-,TRBJ2-3,TRBV2,TRBD2,TGTGCCAGCAGCCCCCGGGGAGGGACTAGCGGGAGGATAACCACTAGCACAGATACGCAGTATTTT,CASSPRGGTSGRITTSTDTQYF